This TCR beta chain was obtained from a study of siplizumab effects on memory and regulatory T cells. Study findings and constraints: Siplizumab produced a significant drop in alloreactive sequences attributable to unstimulated CD4+ memory cells. Naive T cells seemed more diverse than memory cells and seemed major alloresponse contributors.

Libraries were prepared by immunoSEQ multiplex PCR; TCRdb keeps only in-frame clonotypes and omits some of them. The repertoire consists of roughly 110,000 clones, with 93% occurring once and the leading ten covering over 0.15%. The germline V and J ends were trimmed by 7 bases and 6 bases, with 22 bases remaining between them. Germline V gene lookup returns CDR1 SEHNR and CDR2 FQNEAQ (reference sequence). The CDR3 is 15 amino acids. Note on this clone: The antigen is not known.

V gene TRBV7-9 combines with J gene TRBJ2-7; D possibly corresponds to TRBD2 (5 bases). The receptor comes from a human donor in good health. Sequencing was carried out using non-Treg CD4+ T cells sorted from blood. The CDR3 protein is CASTVQGGGGGEQYF. As DNA, the CDR3 is TGTGCCAGCACCGTCCAAGGAGGCGGTGGAGGCGAGCAGTACTTC.